These 24 T cell receptor beta chains came from one sample sequenced in a study of blood T cells in healthy people across ages. Primed by a sample-barcoded 5' primer and a J-beta primer mix, a second PCR proceeded for 7 to 11 cycles. One entry per CDR3 protein, called by TCRdb with MiXCR from the 5' RACE reads. The sample carries about 680,000 distinct CDR3 sequences, around 45% recorded once. Input material: blood. These receptors were taken from a woman aged 55-75 years in good health.

V and J are TRBV27 and TRBJ2-4, with D uncertain. V lost 5 bases and J 1 base, leaving 12 bases between the germline ends. Per germline, CDR1 MNHEY and CDR2 SMNVEV (reference sequence). CDR3 length: 15 amino acids. The CDR3 is CASSTTTIAKNIQYF. The DNA of the CDR3 is TGTGCCAGCAGTACGACCACCATCGCCAAAAACATTCAGTACTTC.

This clonotype has at least ten counts. This sequence may be a read error, since a much larger clone differs from it by one base. V usage is TRBV7-2 and J usage is TRBJ2-5; D remains unclear. CDR1 and CDR2 from the germline V gene are SGHTA and FQGNSA. This CDR3 has 18 amino acids. V lost 1 base and J 4 bases, leaving 22 bases between the germline ends. The CDR3 DNA follows: TGTGCCAGCAGCTTAGGGGGATCCGGAGCAACTTCGGGAGAGACCCAGTACTTC. This gives the protein CASSLGGSGATSGETQYF.

The rearrangement uses TRBV20-1 and TRBJ2-5; maybe TRBD1 (5 bases). Germline V gene lookup returns CDR1 DFQATT and CDR2 SNEGSKA (reference sequence). The length of the CDR3 is 13 residues. The CDR3 nucleotides are TGCAGGGCCGCAGACAGTGTCCAAGAGACCCAGTACTTC. It yields the protein CRAADSVQETQYF.

This clonotype was seen at least ten times. J is TRBJ2-5 and V is TRBV29-1, with 7 bases aligning to TRBD1. The germline V gene has CDR1 SQVTM and CDR2 ANQGSEA. The CDR3 runs 14 residues. Trimming took 5 bases from V and 1 from J; bases not matched to a gene: 7. CDR3 DNA: TGCAGCGTTCCCCGTGGGACAGTCCAAGAGACCCAGTACTTC. Amino acids: CSVPRGTVQETQYF.

This rearrangement joins TRBV2 to TRBJ2-5; D uncertain. Germline V gene lookup returns CDR1 SNHLY and CDR2 FYNNEI. V shed 0 bases and J shed 1 base, with 9 bases lying between them. The length of the CDR3 is 15 residues. CDR3 in DNA: TGTGCCAGCAGTGAAGCGCGGCAGTCCCAAGAGACCCAGTACTTC. Translation gives CASSEARQSQETQYF.

The chain employs TRBV19 and TRBJ2-1, with 11 bases matching TRBD2. Germline assignment: CDR1 LNHDA and CDR2 SQIVND (reference sequence). This CDR3 region has 15 residues. V trimming: 8 bases; J trimming: 0 bases; junction bases outside the gene matches: 3. In DNA form, the CDR3 reads TGTGCCAGTGTAGCGGGAGGGATCTCCTACAATGAGCAGTTCTTC. This encodes CASVAGGISYNEQFF. Looking up the rest from reference TRBV19 and TRBJ2-1 gives the full variable domain: DGGITQSPKYLFRKEGQNVTLSCEQNLNHDAMYWYRQDPGQGLRLIYYSQIVNDFQKGDIAEGYSVSREKKESFPLTVTSAQKNPTAFYLCASVAGGISYNEQFFGPGTRLTVL.

The chain joins TRBV2 to TRBJ2-4, with 7 bases identical to TRBD1. Germline CDR1 SNHLY, CDR2 FYNNEI. This CDR3 comprises 16 residues. Trimming took 5 bases from V and 2 from J; bases not matched to a gene: 9. In DNA form, the CDR3 reads TGTGCCAGCAGTAGGGGCAGGGGGATATCCAAAAACATTCAGTACTTC. Its protein is CASSRGRGISKNIQYF.

The J gene is TRBJ2-1, the V gene TRBV2, with D uncertain. There are 12 residues in the CDR3. Per germline, CDR1 SNHLY and CDR2 FYNNEI. The V gene lost 2 bases and the J gene lost 7 bases, with 6 bases spanning the gap. The CDR3 region is CASSESQNEQFF. The CDR3 region has the DNA TGTGCCAGCAGTGAATCTCAGAATGAGCAGTTCTTC.

This rearrangement joins TRBV4-3 to TRBJ2-4, with D uncertain. The end of the DNA aligns better with TRBJ2-7, so the J call may be wrong. This CDR3 region has 14 residues. Germline V gene lookup returns CDR1 LGHNA and CDR2 YSLEER. DNA for the CDR3: TGCGCCAGCAGCCAAGATAGGAACCCCTACGAGCAGTACTTC. Amino acid sequence: CASSQDRNPYEQYF.

Comments on this clonotype: This may be a read error, as it is one base from a much larger clone. The chain links TRBV19 to TRBJ1-2; no clear D. This CDR3 is 13 amino acids long. Germline lookup yields CDR1 LNHDA and CDR2 SQIVND (reference sequence). CDR3 bases: TGTGCCAGTGAATATCGGACTAACTATGGCTACATCTTC. Translating it yields CASEYRTNYGYIF.

The gene calls are TRBV28 and TRBJ2-7; D might be TRBD1 (5 bases). V was pared by 7 bases and J by 4 bases, with 8 bases between. CDR1 and CDR2 from the germline V gene are MDHEN and SYDVKM. The CDR3 extends over 11 amino acids. The CDR3 nucleotides read TGTGCCAGCAATTCAGGGTACGAGCAGTACTTC. This encodes CASNSGYEQYF.

This clonotype has only a few counts. The chain combines TRBV2 with TRBJ2-7, with D uncertain. The CDR3 has 15 residues. Germline V gene lookup returns CDR1 SNHLY and CDR2 FYNNEI. V gave up 7 bases and J gave up 1 base, with 17 bases separating them. The CDR3 nucleotides read TGTGCCAGCACCGGACGAAAAAAAGTATCCTACGAGCAGTACTTC. It is translated as CASTGRKKVSYEQYF.

This clonotype was counted only a few times. The chain uses TRBV20-1 and TRBJ2-5; no clear D. The CDR3 contains 13 residues. Germline values: CDR1 DFQATT, CDR2 SNEGSKA (reference sequence). Trimming took off 5 bases at V and 4 bases at J, with 14 bases between the two ends. This CDR3 reads CSAPAVGRETQYF. The DNA of the CDR3 is TGCAGTGCTCCCGCGGTTGGCAGAGAGACCCAGTACTTC.

This chain connects TRBV6-6 to TRBJ2-3; 7 bases map to TRBD1. Germline V gene sequence: CDR1 MNHNY, CDR2 SVGAGI (reference sequence). The CDR3 contains 15 residues. The junction had 3 bases not matched to a gene; V was cut back by 0 bases and J by 3 bases. Written as DNA, the CDR3 is TGTGCCAGCAGTTACTCAGGGGGCACAACAGATACGCAGTATTTT. It codes for CASSYSGGTTDTQYF.

This clonotype turned up a few times. The chain links TRBV15 to TRBJ2-1, with 7 bases fitting TRBD1. The length of the CDR3 is 15 residues. Germline loops: CDR1 LNHNV, CDR2 YYDKDF (reference sequence). V trimming: 2 bases; J trimming: 5 bases; junction bases outside the gene matches: 6. Here the CDR3 reads CATSRSDRSHNEQFF. CDR3 coding DNA: TGTGCCACCAGCAGATCGGACAGGAGTCACAATGAGCAGTTCTTC.

This sequence joins TRBV5-1 and TRBJ1-5, with a weak D call TRBD1 (5 bases). The V end lost 4 bases, the J end lost 5 bases, and 13 bases lay between the germline ends. The germline V gene has CDR1 SGHRS and CDR2 YFSETQ. The CDR3 has 14 amino acids. As DNA, the CDR3 is TGCGCCAGCAGCCCTCGGGGGGGATATCAGCCCCAGCATTTT. The encoded protein is CASSPRGGYQPQHF.

CDR3 DNA: TGTGCCAGCAGCCTGGGACTAGCGGGGGAAGAGCAGTACTTC. Translation gives CASSLGLAGEEQYF. V gene TRBV3-1 combines with J gene TRBJ2-5; TRBD2 agrees at 14 bases. The junction had 6 bases not matched to a gene; V was cut back by 4 bases and J by 11 bases. Germline CDR1 is LGHDT and CDR2 is YNNKEL (reference sequence). The CDR3 sequence is 14 residues long.

Details on this clonotype: At one boundary the junction diverges from the germline segment, which might be a read error. V is TRBV7-9 and J is TRBJ2-4; D is perhaps TRBD1 (5 bases). This CDR3 spans 17 amino acids. The germline V gene encodes CDR1 SEHNR and CDR2 FQNEAQ (reference sequence). The CDR3 sequence is CAGSLTSGRGTKNIQYF. DNA for the CDR3: TGTGCCGGCAGCTTAACGTCAGGGCGTGGGACCAAAAACATTCAGTACTTC. The full variable domain, with the rest looked up from reference TRBV7-9 and TRBJ2-4, is DTGVSQNPRHKITKRGQNVTFRCDPISEHNRLYWYRQTLGQGPEFLTYFQNEAQLEKSRLLSDRFSAERPKGSFSTLEIQRTEQGDSAMYLCAGSLTSGRGTKNIQYFGAGTRLSVL.

The chain carries TRBV7-8 and TRBJ1-2, with TRBD1 as a possible D gene (5 bases). The V end lost 5 bases, the J end lost 4 bases, and 17 bases lay between the germline ends. The CDR3 spans 15 residues. The germline CDR1 and CDR2 sequences are SGHVS and FQNEAQ. CDR3 sequence: CASSRGDVGFYGYTF. CDR3 DNA: TGTGCCAGCAGCAGGGGAGACGTAGGATTCTATGGCTACACCTTC.

This clonotype was picked up a small number of times. The chain carries TRBV5-1 and TRBJ1-1; 7 nucleotides align to TRBD1. There are 14 residues in the CDR3. Germline CDR1 is SGHRS and CDR2 is YFSETQ. Germline trimming cut 1 base from V and 5 bases from J; bases unmatched to any gene: 5. CDR3 residues: CASSLSPGQTEAFF. CDR3 in DNA: TGCGCCAGCAGCTTGTCCCCGGGACAGACTGAAGCTTTCTTT.

This clonotype was seen more than once but under ten times. The chain employs TRBV29-1 and TRBJ2-5; 7 bases agree with TRBD2. Germline loops: CDR1 SQVTM, CDR2 ANQGSEA. The CDR3 is 17 residues long. V lost 0 bases to trimming and J lost 2 bases; unmatched junction nucleotides: 12. The CDR3, as DNA: TGCAGCGTTGAAGATCTCTGGAATAGCGGGTTACAAGAGACCCAGTACTTC. It translates to CSVEDLWNSGLQETQYF.

This clonotype appeared once. At one end the junction does not follow the germline gene, possibly because of a read error. V is TRBV28 and J is TRBJ2-1; weak D call: TRBD2 (6 bases). Matching the DNA end better, TRBJ2-7 makes the J call doubtful. The germline gives CDR1 MDHEN, CDR2 SYDVKM. There are 14 residues in the CDR3. The CDR3 DNA reads as TGTGCCAGCAGTGTATGGGGGACTGAATACGAGCAGTACTTC. Protein product: CASSVWGTEYEQYF.

The chain joins TRBV5-1 to TRBJ2-7; TRBD2 matches at 7 bases. V gave up 0 bases and J gave up 1 base; unmatched junction bases: 4. The CDR3 is 15 residues long. Germline V CDR1 and CDR2: SGHRS, YFSETQ. CDR3 amino acids: CASSLAGEGSYEQYF. CDR3 coding DNA: TGCGCCAGCAGCTTGGCCGGGGAGGGGTCCTACGAGCAGTACTTC.

The table lists this clonotype with a few counts. The chain carries TRBV29-1 and TRBJ2-7; 12 bases fit TRBD2. CDR1 and CDR2 from the germline V gene are SQVTM and ANQGSEA. The CDR3 has 16 residues. J gave up 4 bases and V 0 bases, and 7 bases lay outside the gene matches. The DNA for the CDR3 is TGCAGCGTTGAAGATCGAACTAGCGGGAGGTCGTACGAGCAGTACTTC. Its translation: CSVEDRTSGRSYEQYF.